These 28 T cell receptor beta chains came from one sample sequenced in a study of response to subunit inactivated influenza vaccine. A single record per CDR3 protein comes from TCRdb applying MiXCR to the RT-PCR reads. The sample lists around 790,000 distinct CDR3 sequences; about 20% were seen once. The sequencing used PBMCs from blood, collected about 5 days after vaccination. The source of these receptors is a man in his fifties or sixties who received an inactivated influenza vaccine.

This clonotype was detected ten times or more. The genes are TRBV29-1 and TRBJ1-2; tentative D call: TRBD1 (5 bases). Trimming pared 3 bases from V and 2 bases from J, leaving 7 bases between. The germline V gene encodes CDR1 SQVTM and CDR2 ANQGSEA. The CDR3 has 12 residues. CDR3 DNA sequence: TGCAGCGTTGATCACAGGAACTATGGCTACACCTTC. It encodes CSVDHRNYGYTF.

This clonotype was seen more than once but under ten times. The chain recombines TRBV6-2 or TRBV6-3 with TRBJ1-2; a possible D gene is TRBD1 (5 bases). CDR3 size: 13 residues. CDR1 and CDR2 from the germline V gene are MNHEY and SVGEGT. V lost 7 bases, J lost 4 bases, and 13 bases lay in between. CDR3 sequence: CASTRFGGYGYTF. CDR3 coding DNA: TGTGCCAGCACCCGATTTGGGGGCTATGGCTACACCTTC.

The chain combines TRBV7-2 with TRBJ2-3; unclear D gene. Germline CDR1 and CDR2: SGHTA and FQGNSA. CDR3 length: 15 amino acids. Trimming took 1 base from V and 2 from J, leaving 10 bases between them. The CDR3 DNA reads TGTGCCAGCAGCTTAGGGGGATACATCACAGATACGCAGTATTTT. Translated: CASSLGGYITDTQYF.

This clonotype occurred a few times. The V gene is TRBV2, the J gene TRBJ2-3; D gene unclear. Looked up from germline, CDR1 is SNHLY and CDR2 is FYNNEI. There are 14 residues in the CDR3. V was cut by 6 bases and J by 0 bases, with 10 bases left in between. This chain's CDR3 is CASRNRASTDTQYF. In DNA form, the CDR3 reads TGTGCCAGCAGGAACAGAGCTAGCACAGATACGCAGTATTTT.

This chain links TRBV5-1 with TRBJ2-7; a possible D gene is TRBD1 (5 bases). The CDR3 runs 15 residues. The germline V and J ends were trimmed by 0 bases and 2 bases, with 12 bases remaining between them. In germline, CDR1 is SGHRS, CDR2 YFSETQ. This CDR3 reads CASSLAAGHPYEQYF. The CDR3 DNA reads as TGCGCCAGCAGCTTGGCCGCAGGGCATCCCTACGAGCAGTACTTC.

The V gene is TRBV5-5, the J gene TRBJ2-3, with D perhaps matching TRBD1 (6 bases). Trimming took off 3 bases at V and 0 bases at J, with 14 bases between the two ends. Looked up from germline, CDR1 is SGHKS and CDR2 is YYEKEE (reference sequence). The CDR3 consists of 16 residues. CDR3 sequence: CASSWRQDLSTDTQYF. CDR3 nucleotides: TGTGCCAGCAGCTGGAGACAGGACCTTAGCACAGATACGCAGTATTTT.

Only a few counts were recorded for this clonotype. The V gene is TRBV5-1, the J gene TRBJ2-1, with TRBD2 matching over 11 bases. Germline loops: CDR1 SGHRS, CDR2 YFSETQ. The CDR3 has 16 amino acids. Trimming at V came to 4 bases and at J to 4 bases, leaving 7 bases not matched to a gene. CDR3 in DNA: TGCGCCAGCAGCCGCAATCTAGCGGGGGGTTACAATGAGCAGTTCTTC. Encoded protein: CASSRNLAGGYNEQFF.

The chain couples TRBV6-2 or TRBV6-3 to TRBJ2-1; D possibly matches TRBD1 or TRBD2 (5 bases each). V was clipped by 6 bases and J by 3 bases, with 9 bases between them. Germline V CDR1 and CDR2: MNHEY, SVGEGT. The CDR3 totals 13 residues. In DNA, the CDR3 is TGTGCCAGCAGAGGGGAGAACTACAATGAGCAGTTCTTC. The encoded protein is CASRGENYNEQFF.

There are a few counts of this clonotype. The genes are TRBV6-5 and TRBJ2-1; D is unresolved. V shed 0 bases and J shed 0 bases, with 9 bases lying between them. CDR3 length: 16 residues. CDR1 is MNHEY and CDR2 is SVGAGI in the germline V gene. The DNA for the CDR3 is TGTGCCAGCAGTTACTCAGTCATGAGCTCCTACAATGAGCAGTTCTTC. Its protein product is CASSYSVMSSYNEQFF.

The J gene is TRBJ2-7, the V gene TRBV20-1, with TRBD2 matching over 12 bases. Germline CDR1 is DFQATT and CDR2 is SNEGSKA (reference sequence). Losses at the gene ends were 0 bases for V and 3 bases for J; bases not matched to a gene: 3. The CDR3 has 15 amino acids. CDR3 region: CSARDATSGSYEQYF. The CDR3 nucleotides read TGCAGTGCTAGAGATGCGACTAGCGGGAGCTACGAGCAGTACTTC.

This clonotype was counted only a few times. The V gene is TRBV24-1, the J gene TRBJ2-2; D uncertain. The V end was cut by 7 bases, the J end by 3 bases, with 11 bases between. Per the germline V gene, CDR1 is KGHDR and CDR2 is SFDVKD. This CDR3 comprises 14 residues. The CDR3 here is CATSPGRYTGELFF. CDR3 DNA: TGTGCCACCAGCCCAGGAAGGTACACCGGGGAGCTGTTTTTT.

The table lists this clonotype with many counts. This chain links TRBV11-2 with TRBJ2-4, with 7 nucleotides matching TRBD2. The CDR3 loop spans 18 amino acids. Losses at the gene ends were 0 bases for V and 1 base for J; bases not matched to a gene: 9. Germline V CDR1 and CDR2: SGHAT, FQNNGV. The CDR3, as DNA: TGTGCCAGCAGCTTAGATCTCGGGGGAGGGCCGGCCAAAAACATTCAGTACTTC. This codes for CASSLDLGGGPAKNIQYF.

V usage is TRBV14 and J usage is TRBJ1-4; D might be TRBD1 (5 bases). CDR1 is SGHDN and CDR2 is FVKESK in the germline V gene. CDR3 length equals 14 residues. V was clipped by 5 bases and J by 5 bases, with 12 bases between them. CDR3 in DNA: TGTGCCAGCAGCTTCTTGGGGCGGAATGAAAAACTGTTTTTT. Amino acid sequence: CASSFLGRNEKLFF.

The rearrangement joins TRBV18 to TRBJ1-5; D unresolved. V lost 2 bases and J lost 1, with 9 bases in between. The CDR3 loop spans 15 amino acids. Germline lookup yields CDR1 KGHSH and CDR2 LQKENI. CDR3 loop: CASSPNPGSNQPQHF. The CDR3 coding sequence is TGTGCCAGCTCACCAAATCCAGGAAGCAATCAGCCCCAGCATTTT. Full variable domain (remainder filled in from reference TRBV18 and TRBJ1-5): NAGVMQNPRHLVRRRGQEARLRCSPMKGHSHVYWYRQLPEEGLKFMVYLQKENIIDESGMPKERFSAEFPKEGPSILRIQQVVRGDSAAYFCASSPNPGSNQPQHFGDGTRLSIL.

At least ten counts were recorded for this clonotype. The chain employs TRBV5-6 and TRBJ2-1, with 8 bases identical to TRBD1. This CDR3 is 12 amino acids long. V was clipped by 5 bases and J by 9 bases; unmatched bases: 4. The germline V gene encodes CDR1 SGHDT and CDR2 YYEEEE. The CDR3 DNA reads TGTGCCAGCAGTAGGACAGGGATTGAGCAGTTCTTC. Protein product: CASSRTGIEQFF.

The chain is built from TRBV6-2 or TRBV6-3 and TRBJ2-5; unclear D gene. V was trimmed by 7 bases and J by 5 bases, leaving 8 bases between them. This CDR3 has 11 residues. Germline CDR1 MNHEY, CDR2 SVGEGT. CDR3 region: CASTFRETQYF. The CDR3 bases are TGTGCCAGCACGTTTAGGGAGACCCAGTACTTC.

This clonotype was observed a few times. This CDR3 reads CATSQRGRNIQYF. The CDR3 nucleotides are TGTGCCACCAGCCAGAGGGGGCGGAACATTCAGTACTTC. The rearrangement joins TRBV24-1 to TRBJ2-4; 7 bases are a match to TRBD1. The trim removed 7 bases at V and 7 bases at J, leaving 6 bases unmatched. CDR1 KGHDR and CDR2 SFDVKD come from the germline V gene. This CDR3 spans 13 amino acids.

V gene TRBV7-2 combines with J gene TRBJ1-3, with 7 positions matching TRBD1. There are 15 residues in the CDR3. Germline trimming cut 2 bases from V and 3 bases from J; bases unmatched to any gene: 4. Germline lookup yields CDR1 SGHTA and CDR2 FQGNSA. The CDR3 coding sequence is TGTGCCAGCAGCTTAAGCACAGGGGTTGGAAACACCATATATTTT. This encodes CASSLSTGVGNTIYF.

This clonotype was found a few times. V gene TRBV29-1 combines with J gene TRBJ2-1; weak D call: TRBD2 (5 bases). CDR3 length equals 14 residues. V dropped 4 bases and J dropped 4 bases, with 14 bases sitting between them. Germline assignment: CDR1 SQVTM and CDR2 ANQGSEA. DNA for the CDR3: TGCAGCGTTGGGCCCGGGGAAATTTACAATGAGCAGTTCTTC. Translated: CSVGPGEIYNEQFF.

The rearrangement joins TRBV7-6 to TRBJ2-5; D is unclear. CDR3 length: 12 residues. V was clipped by 6 bases and J by 5 bases, with 10 bases between them. The germline V gene has CDR1 SGHVS and CDR2 FNYEAQ. Here the CDR3 reads CASSYTRETQYF. The CDR3 DNA follows: TGTGCCAGCAGTTACACCCGGGAGACCCAGTACTTC.

This clonotype was observed a few times. This rearrangement joins TRBV6-6 to TRBJ1-1; D remains unclear. Trimming left V 8 bases short and J 2 bases short, with 9 bases between. The V gene's germline CDR1 is MNHNY and CDR2 SVGAGI (reference sequence). This CDR3 contains 12 residues. CDR3 coding DNA: TGTGCCAGCCGGCGGGCAAACACTGAAGCTTTCTTT. Translating it yields CASRRANTEAFF.

This clonotype was seen more than once but under ten times. The genes are TRBV29-1 and TRBJ2-7; D is uncertain. The germline gives CDR1 SQVTM, CDR2 ANQGSEA. Trimming removed 4 bases from V and 0 bases from J, with 10 bases in between. The CDR3 spans 13 residues. In nucleotides, the CDR3 is TGCAGCGTTGGTTCGGTGAACTCCTACGAGCAGTACTTC. It codes for CSVGSVNSYEQYF.

This clonotype was seen a few times. The chain couples TRBV6-2 or TRBV6-3 to TRBJ2-7; 11 nucleotides align to TRBD1. Germline trimming cut 0 bases from V and 3 bases from J; bases unmatched to any gene: 7. Germline V lookup: CDR1 MNHEY, CDR2 SVGEGT. This CDR3 spans 17 amino acids. The CDR3 DNA follows: TGTGCCAGCAGTTACTCGGCCTCCGGGACAGGGGGCTACGAGCAGTACTTC. The encoded protein is CASSYSASGTGGYEQYF.

Ten or more counts support this clonotype. V is TRBV7-9 and J is TRBJ1-1; possible D gene TRBD1, 5 bases. This CDR3 has 12 amino acids. V was cut by 6 bases and J by 5 bases, with 10 bases left in between. CDR1 is SEHNR, CDR2 FQNEAQ, per germline (reference sequence). The CDR3 protein is CASSRGRTEAFF. The DNA of the CDR3 is TGTGCCAGCAGTCGGGGGAGGACTGAAGCTTTCTTT.

The V call is TRBV7-9, the J call TRBJ2-7, with 9 bases identical to TRBD1. V trimming: 5 bases; J trimming: 3 bases; junction bases outside the gene matches: 5. CDR3 length: 14 residues. The germline V gene encodes CDR1 SEHNR and CDR2 FQNEAQ (reference sequence). This CDR3 reads CASSKETGGYEQYF. CDR3 in DNA: TGTGCCAGCAGCAAGGAGACAGGGGGCTACGAGCAGTACTTC.

This clonotype was seen a handful of times. V is TRBV6-2 or TRBV6-3 and J is TRBJ2-7, with 9 nucleotides matching TRBD1. CDR3 length equals 16 residues. V lost 1 base and J lost 5; bases outside the gene matches: 9. Germline values: CDR1 MNHEY, CDR2 SVGEGT. Here the CDR3 DNA reads TGTGCCAGCAGTTACTATTCGGGACAGGGTAACCACGAGCAGTACTTC. It encodes CASSYYSGQGNHEQYF.

The table lists this clonotype with a few counts. The chain carries TRBV5-1 and TRBJ2-7; the match to TRBD2 covers 7 bases. The CDR3 is 14 amino acids. With 4 bases clipped from V and 1 base from J, the junction kept 5 bases outside the gene matches. Germline loops: CDR1 SGHRS, CDR2 YFSETQ. The CDR3 region has the DNA TGCGCCAGCAGCGGGCTAGCGGAGTCCTACGAGCAGTACTTC. Translation gives CASSGLAESYEQYF.

V gene TRBV11-2 combines with J gene TRBJ1-2, with D possibly TRBD1 on 5 matching bases. V was trimmed by 1 base and J by 8 bases, leaving 8 bases between them. The germline V gene has CDR1 SGHAT and CDR2 FQNNGV. CDR3 length equals 12 residues. CDR3 DNA: TGTGCCAGCAGCTTAGGGGACTGGGGCTACACCTTC. This gives the protein CASSLGDWGYTF.